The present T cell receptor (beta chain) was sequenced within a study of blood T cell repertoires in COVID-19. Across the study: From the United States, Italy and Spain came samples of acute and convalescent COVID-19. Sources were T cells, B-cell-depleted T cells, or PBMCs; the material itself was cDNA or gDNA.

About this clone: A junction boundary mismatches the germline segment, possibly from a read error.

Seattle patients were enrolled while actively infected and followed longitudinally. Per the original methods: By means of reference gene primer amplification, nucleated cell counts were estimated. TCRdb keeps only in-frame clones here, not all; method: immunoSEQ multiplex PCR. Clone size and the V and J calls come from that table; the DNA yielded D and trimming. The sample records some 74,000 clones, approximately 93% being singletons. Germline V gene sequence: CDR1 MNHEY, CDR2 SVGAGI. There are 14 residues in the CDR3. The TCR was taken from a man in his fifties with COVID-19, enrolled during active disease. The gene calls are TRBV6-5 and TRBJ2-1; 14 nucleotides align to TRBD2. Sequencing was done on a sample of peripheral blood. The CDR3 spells CASSRRQGLAGAVF. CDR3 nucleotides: TGTGCCAGCAGTCGCCGGCAGGGACTAGCGGGAGCAGTCTTC.